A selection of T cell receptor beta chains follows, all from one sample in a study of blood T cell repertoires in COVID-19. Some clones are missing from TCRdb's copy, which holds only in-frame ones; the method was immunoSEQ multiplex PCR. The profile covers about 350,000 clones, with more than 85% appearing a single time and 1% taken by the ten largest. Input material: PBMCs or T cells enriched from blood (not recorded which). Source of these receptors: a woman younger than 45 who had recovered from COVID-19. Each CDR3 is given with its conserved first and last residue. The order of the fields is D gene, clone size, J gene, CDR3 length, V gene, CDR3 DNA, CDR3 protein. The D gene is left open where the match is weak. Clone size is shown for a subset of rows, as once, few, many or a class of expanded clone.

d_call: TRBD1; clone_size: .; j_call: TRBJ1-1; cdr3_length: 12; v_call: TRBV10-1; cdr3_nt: TGCGCCAGCAGCTGGGGACAGTCTGAAGCTTTCTTT; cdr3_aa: CASSWGQSEAFF
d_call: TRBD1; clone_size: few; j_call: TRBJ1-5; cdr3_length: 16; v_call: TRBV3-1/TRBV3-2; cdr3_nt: TGTGCCAGCAGCCGGGGGTGGACAGGGCGCAATCAGCCCCAGCATTTT; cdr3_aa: CASSRGWTGRNQPQHF
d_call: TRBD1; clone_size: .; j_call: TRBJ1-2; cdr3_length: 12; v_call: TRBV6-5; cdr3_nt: TGTGCCAGCAGCGGGACAGCCTATGGCTACACCTTC; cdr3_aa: CASSGTAYGYTF
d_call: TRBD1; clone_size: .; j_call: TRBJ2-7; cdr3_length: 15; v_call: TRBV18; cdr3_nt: TGTGCCAGCTCACCACGACAGGGCGGCTCCTACGAGCAGTACTTC; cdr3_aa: CASSPRQGGSYEQYF
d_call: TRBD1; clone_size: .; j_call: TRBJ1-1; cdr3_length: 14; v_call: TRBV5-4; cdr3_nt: TGTGCCAGCAGCTCAACAGGGGTCGGGACTGAAGCTTTCTTT; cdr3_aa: CASSSTGVGTEAFF
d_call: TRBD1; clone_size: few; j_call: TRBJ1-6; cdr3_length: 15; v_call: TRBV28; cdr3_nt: TGTGCCAGCAGCCCCCGGGACAGGAGCTATTCACCCCTCCACTTT; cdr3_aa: CASSPRDRSYSPLHF
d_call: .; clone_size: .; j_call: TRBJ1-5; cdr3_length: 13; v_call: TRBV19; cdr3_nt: TGTGCCAGTAGTATCGAGCTCAATCAGCCCCAGCATTTT; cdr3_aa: CASSIELNQPQHF
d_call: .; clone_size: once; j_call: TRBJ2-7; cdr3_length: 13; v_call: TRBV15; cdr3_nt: TGTGCCACCAGCCCCGTGGGGGCGCGCGAGCAGTACTTC; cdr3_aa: CATSPVGAREQYF
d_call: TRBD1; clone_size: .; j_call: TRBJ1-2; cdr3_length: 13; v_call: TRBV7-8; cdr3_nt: TGTGCCAGCAGCCGGACAGGGGTTATCGGCTACACCTTC; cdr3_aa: CASSRTGVIGYTF
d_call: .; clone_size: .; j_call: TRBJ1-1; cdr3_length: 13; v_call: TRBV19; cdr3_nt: TGTGCCAGTAGTCCCAGGGGTGCCGGTGAAGCTTTCTTT; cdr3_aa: CASSPRGAGEAFF